The clone carrying this T cell receptor (beta chain) was seen a few times. Researchers prepared the TCRbeta library using unique molecular identifiers, the study reports. TCRdb re-called the PCR reads through MiXCR, storing one row per CDR3 protein. This sample carries 200,000 to 300,000 distinct CDR3 sequences, more than 10% of them seen once, and the ten largest clones take about 2.4%. The sample originates from a study of T-cell reconstitution after alpha-beta-depleted transplantation in children. This CDR3 contains 14 residues. Germline V gene lookup returns CDR1 DFQATT and CDR2 SNEGSKA (reference sequence). Trimming cost V 0 bases and J 1 base, with 7 bases left between them.

This receptor was taken from a human donor who donated a stem cell graft to a child with acute lymphoblastic leukemia. The gene calls are TRBV20-1 and TRBJ1-5; no reliable D call. The sample was PBMCs from the stem cell graft donor, taken from the stem cell graft. CDR3 amino acids: CSAREPGSNQPQHF. The CDR3 bases are TGCAGTGCTAGAGAACCGGGGAGCAATCAGCCCCAGCATTTT.